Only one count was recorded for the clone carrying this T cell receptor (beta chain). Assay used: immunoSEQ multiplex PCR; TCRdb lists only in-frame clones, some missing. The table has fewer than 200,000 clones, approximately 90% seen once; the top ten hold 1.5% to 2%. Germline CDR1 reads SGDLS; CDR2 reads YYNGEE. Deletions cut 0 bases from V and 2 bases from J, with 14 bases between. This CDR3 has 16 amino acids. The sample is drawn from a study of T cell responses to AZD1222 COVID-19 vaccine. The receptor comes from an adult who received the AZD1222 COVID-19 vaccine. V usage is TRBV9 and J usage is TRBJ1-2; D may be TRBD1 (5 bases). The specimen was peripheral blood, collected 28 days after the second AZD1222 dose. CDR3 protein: CASSVDPRQPNYGYTF. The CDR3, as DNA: TGTGCCAGCAGCGTAGACCCAAGACAGCCCAACTATGGCTACACCTTC.